This T cell receptor (beta chain) came from a study of beta chain features in type 1 diabetes. Overall study results and limits: Possibly, sequencing cDNA over-represented cells that had high TCR expression levels. A closer apparent resemblance between naive, central memory and Treg TCRB repertoires was seen in patients than in healthy donors.

Sorting based on CD45RO/CCR7/CD25/CD127/CD95/CD27 separated CD4+ naive, central memory, regulatory and stem cell-like memory cells. A few counts support this clone. Antigen unknown. The CDR3 has 17 residues. The J segment lost 6 bases and the V segment lost 5 bases, leaving 15 bases of the junction unmatched. Germline CDR1 PRHDT, CDR2 FYEKMQ (reference sequence). Every isolated RNA sample was fully reverse transcribed, so sequencing captured expressed TCRB transcripts. An average of approximately 4 million reads was obtained for naive, central memory and regulatory T cell samples. Data came from immunoSEQ multiplex PCR; TCRdb stores just in-frame clones and leaves some out. The table shows 430,000 or so clones, with over 10% occurring only once.

This sequence joins TRBV13 and TRBJ2-1, with 8 bases identical to TRBD2. The specimen was naive CD4+ T cells from blood. This receptor was identified in a woman under 30 in good health. This CDR3 reads CASSPRGWTGGVNEQFF. The DNA of the CDR3 is TGTGCCAGCAGCCCGCGTGGTTGGACGGGAGGGGTCAATGAGCAGTTCTTC.